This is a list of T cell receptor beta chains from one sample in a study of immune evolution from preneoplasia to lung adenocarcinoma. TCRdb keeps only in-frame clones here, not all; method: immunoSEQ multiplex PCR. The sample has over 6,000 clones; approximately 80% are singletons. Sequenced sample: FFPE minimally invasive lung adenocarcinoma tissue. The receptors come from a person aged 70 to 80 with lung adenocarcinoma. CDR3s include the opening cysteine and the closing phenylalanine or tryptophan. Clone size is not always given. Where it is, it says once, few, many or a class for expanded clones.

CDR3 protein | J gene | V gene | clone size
CASSELAGGTEAFF | TRBJ1-1 | TRBV7-3 | -
CASSDALDGSSGANVLTF | TRBJ2-6 | TRBV7-9 | -
CASSVSRAQETQYF | TRBJ2-5 | TRBV27 | -
CASSLAGAYETQYF | TRBJ2-5 | TRBV5-1 | few
CASTLGETEAFF | TRBJ1-1 | TRBV7-2 | -
CASSLQGAADTQYF | TRBJ2-3 | TRBV7-6 | once
CASSLNAGSNQPQHF | TRBJ1-5 | TRBV11-2 | -
CASSLDRGGPADTQYF | TRBJ2-3 | TRBV7-2 | -
CASSLVGRTGANVLTF | TRBJ2-6 | TRBV5-6 | -
CASSDRVTQGRYGYTF | TRBJ1-2 | TRBV5-6 | -
CASSLRQGRGWGQYF | TRBJ2-7 | TRBV27 | -
CASSLQGQGTYEQYF | TRBJ2-7 | TRBV5-1 | -
CASSSFDRSTDTQYF | TRBJ2-3 | TRBV28 | -
CASSWNIYTEAFF | TRBJ1-1 | TRBV7-2 | -
CASKPGQSTDTQYF | TRBJ2-3 | TRBV6-5 | -
CASSLGVRRKNTEAFF | TRBJ1-1 | TRBV11-2 | -
CASSVSNQPQHF | TRBJ1-5 | TRBV9 | -
CASSEIPDRPNYEQYF | TRBJ2-7 | TRBV6-1 | -
CASSANRGYEQYF | TRBJ2-7 | TRBV7-2 | -
CASSLEGLGTEAFF | TRBJ1-1 | TRBV7-9 | -
CASSSNRDYGYTF | TRBJ1-2 | TRBV11-2 | -
CASSLGTVQETQYF | TRBJ2-5 | TRBV11-2 | -
CAWRDRDRGIGYTF | TRBJ1-2 | TRBV30 | -
CASKLVPKGLADTGELFF | TRBJ2-2 | TRBV7-8 | -
CASRWGAGYGYTF | TRBJ1-2 | TRBV6-1 | -
CASSPTPGLAGGYYNEQFF | TRBJ2-1 | TRBV2 | -
CATSVSVGNYVGYTF | TRBJ1-2 | TRBV15 | -
CASSLDRAGSQPQHF | TRBJ1-5 | TRBV11-2 | -
CASSLWTDSRGVIEQYF | TRBJ2-7 | TRBV28 | -
CASSLEAAGGRETQYF | TRBJ2-5 | TRBV5-5 | -
CASSPVFKGTDYEQYF | TRBJ2-7 | TRBV5-1 | -
CASSEAGDTEAFF | TRBJ1-1 | TRBV2 | -
CAIAASYEQYF | TRBJ2-7 | TRBV10-3 | -
CASSRLAGGQETQYF | TRBJ2-5 | TRBV5-1 | -
CAWSDISYEQYF | - | TRBV30 | -
CASSSQGVSSYEQYF | TRBJ2-7 | TRBV19 | once
CASSLAGTIRYEQYF | TRBJ2-7 | TRBV7-9 | -